One sample yielded the 27 T cell receptor beta chains listed below, sequenced in a study of blood T cell repertoires in COVID-19 (dated by TCRdb to 2018 to 2021). The receptor library was made with the immunoSEQ multiplex PCR assay. What TCRdb holds here is the immuneACCESS table cut down to in-frame rearrangements. Part of the clones is not present; checked against another copy, under half of the missing clones reflect an unresolved V gene, and the others are unexplained. The sample table records about 27,000 clones; roughly 90% of these occur just once. The ten top clones hold 2.5% to 3% of the sample. The sample was peripheral blood. The receptors stem from a human donor in a cohort sampled during active COVID-19.

In its sample, this clone was seen once. CDR3 sequence reads: CASSQWDRAYEQYV. The CDR3 coding sequence is TGTGCCAGCAGCCAGTGGGACAGAGCCTACGAGCAGTACGTC. The V gene is TRBV7-9, the J gene TRBJ2-7; 7 bases fit TRBD1. Losses at the gene ends were 5 bases for V and 2 bases for J; bases not matched to a gene: 6. Germline values: CDR1 SEHNR, CDR2 FQNEAQ (reference sequence). The CDR3 contains 14 residues.

This chain connects TRBV4-1 to TRBJ2-2; D is unresolved. Germline CDR1 MGHRA, CDR2 YSYEKL. The CDR3 contains 13 residues. V lost 3 bases, J lost 6 bases, and 8 bases lay in between. The CDR3 DNA reads TGCGCCAGCAGCCAGGCACCCTCCGGGGAGCTGTTTTTT. Protein product: CASSQAPSGELFF.

In this sample, this clone turned up a few times. The CDR3 loop reads CASSPGQGNTIYF. CDR3 nucleotides: TGTGCCAGCAGCCCGGGACAGGGAAACACCATATATTTT. J is TRBJ1-3 and V is TRBV7-6; the match to TRBD1 covers 7 bases. J gave up 4 bases and V 5 bases, and 2 bases lay outside the gene matches. Germline CDR1 and CDR2: SGHVS and FNYEAQ. The CDR3 extends over 13 amino acids.

The rearrangement joins TRBV19 to TRBJ1-5, with 7 positions matching TRBD1. The length of the CDR3 is 16 residues. After removal of 3 bases from V and 2 bases from J, the junction contained 7 bases not matched to a gene. Germline lookup yields CDR1 LNHDA and CDR2 SQIVND (reference sequence). The CDR3 reads CASSIRKGQGNQPQHF. DNA of the CDR3: TGTGCCAGTAGTATCAGGAAAGGACAGGGCAATCAGCCCCAGCATTTT.

DNA for the CDR3: TGTGCCAGCAGTCGAAGGACAGGGGAAACCTACGAGCAGTACTTC. This gives the protein CASSRRTGETYEQYF. The rearrangement uses TRBV27 and TRBJ2-7, with 9 nucleotides matching TRBD1. CDR1 and CDR2 (germline): MNHEY, SMNVEV (reference sequence). J gave up 2 bases and V 5 bases, and 7 bases lay outside the gene matches. The length of the CDR3 is 15 residues.

V is TRBV5-8 and J is TRBJ2-1; 9 positions match TRBD2. V lost 6 bases to trimming and J lost 4 bases; unmatched junction nucleotides: 11. There are 16 residues in the CDR3. Germline V gives CDR1 SGHTS, CDR2 YDEGEE. The CDR3 coding sequence is TGTGCCAGCACAACGGGAGGTAGCGGGGGTTACAATGAGCAGTTCTTC. This sequence encodes CASTTGGSGGYNEQFF. The full variable domain, in which reference TRBV5-8 and TRBJ2-1 provide the parts outside the CDR3, is EAGVTQSPTHLIKTRGQQATLRCSPISGHTSVYWYQQALGLGLQFLLWYDEGEERNRGNFPPRFSGRQFPNYSSELNVNALELEDSALYLCASTTGGSGGYNEQFFGPGTRLTVL.

The chain couples TRBV6-5 to TRBJ1-2; D might be TRBD1 (5 bases). This CDR3 has 15 amino acids. Between the trimmed V and J ends, which lost 0 bases and 3 bases, there was a span of 11 bases. Germline V CDR1 and CDR2: MNHEY, SVGAGI. DNA for the CDR3: TGTGCCAGCAGTTACTCGAACAGGCCATACTATGGCTACACCTTC. This gives the protein CASSYSNRPYYGYTF.

The genes are TRBV3-1 (or the pseudogene TRBV3-2) and TRBJ1-1, with D tentatively TRBD1 (6 bases). Germline assignment: CDR1 LGHDT and CDR2 YNNKEL (reference sequence). CDR3 length: 15 amino acids. The germline V and J ends were trimmed by 4 bases and 1 base, with 13 bases remaining between them. The CDR3 protein is CASSPHGQRNTEAFF. In DNA, the CDR3 is TGTGCCAGCAGCCCACACGGACAGAGGAACACTGAAGCTTTCTTT.

This chain joins TRBV6-5 and TRBJ1-2; no firm D call. V lost 6 bases to trimming and J lost 1 base, with 12 bases between them. Germline V gene sequence: CDR1 MNHEY, CDR2 SVGAGI. This CDR3 contains 14 residues. CDR3 DNA sequence: TGTGCCAGCAGCGAGGGCCTCTTTAACTATGGCTACACCTTC. This sequence encodes CASSEGLFNYGYTF.

A note on this clone: Because the CDR3's place on the DNA is in doubt, the DNA is left out and the CDR3 is given as listed by TCRdb. The J gene is TRBJ2-4, the V gene TRBV9; TRBD2, the D gene given by the table, was not confirmed from the DNA. The CDR3 spans 15 residues, counting both ends. Germline CDR1 and CDR2: SGDLS and YYNGEE. CDR3 residues: CASSVASGTSEVLYF.

The rearrangement joins TRBV9 to TRBJ1-2, with 7 bases fitting TRBD1. CDR3 length: 18 amino acids. V was clipped by 4 bases and J by 4 bases; unmatched bases: 19. Germline V gene lookup returns CDR1 SGDLS and CDR2 YYNGEE. The CDR3 loop is CASSPHRRQGPISYGYTF. DNA of the CDR3: TGTGCCAGCAGCCCACACCGGAGACAGGGCCCGATCTCCTATGGCTACACCTTC.

On this clone: The junction departs from the called germline gene at one end, perhaps through a read error. The CDR3 loop is CATSDGTSLHF. CDR3 sequence (DNA): TGTGCCACCAGTGATGGGACTAGCCTCCACTTC. The chain employs TRBV24-1 and TRBJ2-5, with TRBD2 matching 9 bases. Germline assignment: CDR1 KGHDR and CDR2 SFDVKD. The CDR3 spans 11 residues.

V and J are TRBV10-3 and TRBJ1-1, with a possible D match to TRBD1 (6 bases). Germline loops: CDR1 ENHRY, CDR2 SYGVKD. The CDR3 runs to 13 residues. The V gene lost 2 bases and the J gene lost 6 bases, with 10 bases spanning the gap. DNA for the CDR3: TGTGCCATCAGTGAGAGAGGGGGGGCTGAAGCTTTCTTT. It is translated as CAISERGGAEAFF.

The chain uses TRBV27 and TRBJ1-1; D is possibly TRBD1 (5 bases). CDR1 is MNHEY, CDR2 SMNVEV, per germline (reference sequence). V shed 4 bases and J shed 1 base, with 10 bases lying between them. CDR3 length: 14 residues. The CDR3 region is CASSSYRRNTEAFF. The CDR3 bases are TGTGCCAGCAGTTCCTACAGGAGGAACACTGAAGCTTTCTTT.

The chain recombines TRBV5-8 with TRBJ2-3; D remains unclear. The CDR3 runs 15 residues. Germline lookup yields CDR1 SGHTS and CDR2 YDEGEE. Trimming removed 2 bases from V and 2 bases from J, with 12 bases in between. As DNA, the CDR3 is TGTGCCAGCAGCTTCAGAACATTCTCCACAGATACGCAGTATTTT. It translates to CASSFRTFSTDTQYF.

The chain combines TRBV5-1 with TRBJ2-7, with TRBD2 matching 7 bases. The CDR3 length is 15 residues. CDR1 SGHRS and CDR2 YFSETQ come from the germline V gene. V shed 1 base, J shed 4 bases, and the junction held 8 bases outside the gene matches. The CDR3 loop reads CASSLREVRSYEQYF. In DNA, the CDR3 is TGCGCCAGCAGCTTGCGGGAGGTGAGGTCTTACGAGCAGTACTTC. Drawing the rest from reference TRBV5-1 and TRBJ2-7, the complete variable domain is KAGVTQTPRYLIKTRGQQVTLSCSPISGHRSVSWYQQTPGQGLQFLFEYFSETQRNKGNFPGRFSGRQFSNSRSEMNVSTLELGDSALYLCASSLREVRSYEQYFGPGTRLTVT.

The gene calls are TRBV7-6 and TRBJ2-5; TRBD2 matches at 13 bases. Trimming took 1 base from V and 5 from J; bases not matched to a gene: 7. Germline V gives CDR1 SGHVS, CDR2 FNYEAQ. This CDR3 has 17 residues. Written as DNA, the CDR3 is TGTGCCAGCAGCTTAGTTGGACTAGCGGGGGCCGGGGAGACCCAGTACTTC. It is translated as CASSLVGLAGAGETQYF.

The rearrangement uses TRBV7-3 and TRBJ2-4, with TRBD2 matching over 12 bases. This CDR3 is built from 17 residues. Germline loops: CDR1 SGHTA, CDR2 FQGTGA. J lost 6 bases, V lost 0 bases, and 6 bases had no gene match. The CDR3 loop reads CASSLTPSGGAGNIQYF. CDR3 in DNA: TGTGCCAGCAGCTTAACCCCTAGCGGGGGGGCCGGAAACATTCAGTACTTC.

This rearrangement joins TRBV11-2 to TRBJ2-3, with 7 bases fitting TRBD2. Germline V gene data show CDR1 as SGHAT and CDR2 as FQNNGV. After removal of 3 bases from V and 1 base from J, the junction contained 1 base not matched to a gene. CDR3 length: 14 amino acids. In nucleotides, the CDR3 is TGTGCCAGCAGCTTCGCGGGGGGCACAGATACGCAGTATTTT. The encoded protein is CASSFAGGTDTQYF.

CDR3 nucleotides: TGTGCCAGCAGCTTCGGGGGGGCCGCCGGGGAGCTGTTTTTT. This codes for CASSFGGAAGELFF. The chain recombines TRBV7-2 with TRBJ2-2; 8 positions agree with TRBD2. Germline V gene sequence: CDR1 SGHTA, CDR2 FQGNSA. Trimming cost V 3 bases and J 6 bases; bases outside gene matches: 3. The CDR3 runs to 14 residues.

The rearrangement uses TRBV19 and TRBJ2-5; 8 bases map to TRBD2. Germline-derived CDR1 and CDR2 are LNHDA and SQIVND (reference sequence). This CDR3 has 14 amino acids. Trimming at V came to 3 bases and at J to 1 base, leaving 1 base not matched to a gene. CDR3 bases: TGTGCCAGTAGTATTACTAGCGGCCAAGAGACCCAGTACTTC. It is translated as CASSITSGQETQYF.

The J gene is TRBJ2-3, the V gene TRBV25-1, with 9 bases aligning to TRBD2. The V and J ends lost 3 bases and 2 bases, in that order; junction bases with no gene match: 3. The CDR3 covers 15 residues. Per the germline V gene, CDR1 is MGHDK and CDR2 is SYGVNS. Here the CDR3 DNA reads TGTGCCAGCAGTGATAGCGGGGGAATCACAGATACGCAGTATTTT. Translated: CASSDSGGITDTQYF. The full variable domain, completed using reference TRBV25-1 and TRBJ2-3, is EADIYQTPRYLVIGTGKKITLECSQTMGHDKMYWYQQDPGMELHLIHYSYGVNSTEKGDLSSESTVSRIRTEHFPLTLESARPSHTSQYLCASSDSGGITDTQYFGPGTRLTVL.

The V call is TRBV5-4, the J call TRBJ1-1, with TRBD1 as a possible D gene (6 bases). CDR1 SGHNT and CDR2 YYREEE come from the germline V gene (reference sequence). The ends were cut back, 4 bases at V and 4 bases at J, with 14 bases in the middle. This CDR3 comprises 14 residues. The CDR3 coding sequence is TGTGCCAGCAGCCCGAGGACAGTGAGCACTGAAGCTTTCTTT. This sequence encodes CASSPRTVSTEAFF. The entire variable domain, with the rest obtained from reference TRBV5-4 and TRBJ1-1, is as follows: ETGVTQSPTHLIKTRGQQVTLRCSSQSGHNTVSWYQQALGQGPQFIFQYYREEENGRGNFPPRFSGLQFPNYSSELNVNALELDDSALYLCASSPRTVSTEAFFGQGTRLTVV.

The chain is built from TRBV24-1 and TRBJ1-2; D unclear. Trimming removed 1 base from V and 8 bases from J, with 10 bases in between. Germline CDR1 reads KGHDR; CDR2 reads SFDVKD. The CDR3 covers 13 residues. The chain's CDR3 is CATSDFSGEGYTF. CDR3 nucleotides: TGTGCCACCAGTGATTTTAGCGGGGAAGGCTACACCTTC.

The V gene is TRBV10-3, the J gene TRBJ1-1; 7 bases align to TRBD1. Germline V lookup: CDR1 ENHRY, CDR2 SYGVKD. The CDR3 covers 13 residues. V dropped 4 bases and J dropped 4; count of bases not matched to a gene: 3. Here the CDR3 DNA reads TGTGCCATCAGTGGGAGACAGGGCACTGAAGCTTTCTTT. Amino acids: CAISGRQGTEAFF.

This chain uses TRBV27 with TRBJ2-3; TRBD1 is a possible D gene (5 bases). The CDR3 contains 15 residues. Germline V gene lookup returns CDR1 MNHEY and CDR2 SMNVEV (reference sequence). Trimming stripped 10 bases from V and 3 bases from J, with 20 bases between. The DNA for the CDR3 is TGTGCCACCCAGGGCGGAATAGTGGGGACAGATACGCAGTATTTT. It encodes CATQGGIVGTDTQYF.

This clone was seen a single time. V is TRBV5-5 and J is TRBJ1-4; D may be TRBD1 (5 bases). The germline CDR1 and CDR2 sequences are SGHKS and YYEKEE (reference sequence). The CDR3 has 11 residues. The V gene lost 0 bases and the J gene lost 14 bases, with 8 bases spanning the gap. CDR3 DNA: TGTGCCAGCAGCTTGGCGGGGGGGCTGTTTTTT. Protein product: CASSLAGGLFF.